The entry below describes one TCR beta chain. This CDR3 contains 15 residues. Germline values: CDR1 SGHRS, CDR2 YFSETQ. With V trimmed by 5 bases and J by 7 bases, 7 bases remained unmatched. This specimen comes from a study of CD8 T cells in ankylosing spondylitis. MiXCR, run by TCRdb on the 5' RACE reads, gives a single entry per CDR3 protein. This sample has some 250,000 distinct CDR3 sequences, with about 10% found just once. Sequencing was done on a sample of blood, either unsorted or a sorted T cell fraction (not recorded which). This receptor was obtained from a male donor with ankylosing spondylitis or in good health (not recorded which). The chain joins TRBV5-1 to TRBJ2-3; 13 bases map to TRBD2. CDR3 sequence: CASRLTSGGANTQYF. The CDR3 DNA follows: TGCGCCAGCAGGTTAACTAGCGGGGGGGCGAATACGCAGTATTTT.